The 27 T cell receptor beta chains below all came from one sample that was sequenced in a study of vaccination effects on CD4 cells after COVID-19. Investigators separated out CD4+ T cells once about 10 days of culture had passed. Subjects were given two BNT162b2 or mRNA-1273 vaccine doses. Their specific antigens are unknown. Method: immunoSEQ multiplex PCR; TCRdb's copy keeps in-frame clones and lacks some. The sample holds under 35,000 clones, 74% seen once. The sequences come from CD4+ T cells from PBMCs cultured without peptide, collected after COVID-19 vaccination. The receptor set was obtained from a human donor who received a COVID-19 vaccine.

This chain connects TRBV6-5 to TRBJ1-2; 7 nucleotides agree with TRBD1. Germline V gene sequence: CDR1 MNHEY, CDR2 SVGAGI. V dropped 6 bases and J dropped 4; count of bases not matched to a gene: 2. CDR3 size: 12 residues. CDR3 sequence reads: CASSPGGYGYTF. The CDR3 DNA reads TGTGCCAGCAGCCCAGGGGGCTATGGCTACACCTTC.

This chain uses TRBV12-5 with TRBJ2-5; no reliable D call. The germline CDR1 and CDR2 sequences are LGHNT and FRNRAP. The CDR3 is 12 amino acids. V was trimmed by 1 base and J by 4 bases, leaving 4 bases between them. Here the CDR3 reads CASGLEVETQYF. CDR3 in DNA: TGTGCTAGTGGTTTGGAGGTAGAGACCCAGTACTTC.

V is TRBV27 and J is TRBJ2-7, with 7 bases identical to TRBD1. The CDR3 has 15 amino acids. The germline gives CDR1 MNHEY, CDR2 SMNVEV (reference sequence). V trimming: 4 bases; J trimming: 3 bases; junction bases outside the gene matches: 9. The CDR3 nucleotides are TGTGCCAGCAGTTCCCTGACAGGGAGTGACTACGAGCAGTACTTC. Translation: CASSSLTGSDYEQYF.

This clone has just a few counts. The chain couples TRBV7-2 to TRBJ1-3; D possibly corresponds to TRBD1 (5 bases). The CDR3 length is 15 residues. V gave up 3 bases and J gave up 0 bases, with 9 bases separating them. Germline CDR1 SGHTA, CDR2 FQGNSA. The CDR3 DNA follows: TGTGCCAGCAGCTTTCCAACAGGCTCTGGAAACACCATATATTTT. Amino acid sequence: CASSFPTGSGNTIYF.

The chain is built from TRBV27 and TRBJ2-2, with D perhaps matching TRBD1 or TRBD2 (5 bases each). This CDR3 is built from 17 residues. Germline loops: CDR1 MNHEY, CDR2 SMNVEV (reference sequence). With 4 bases removed from V and 4 bases from J, the gap between germline ends came to 19 bases. CDR3 sequence (DNA): TGTGCCAGCAGTTCCACCGGTTTAGGGGAGACCACCGGGGAGCTGTTTTTT. It specifies CASSSTGLGETTGELFF.

This clone was detected a few times. The DNA of the CDR3 is TGTGCCAGCAGTTTGAGGGGAGGCTACACCTTC. Translating it yields CASSLRGGYTF. V usage is TRBV12-3 or TRBV12-4 and J usage is TRBJ1-2, with D tentatively TRBD1 (5 bases). The V gene lost 3 bases and the J gene lost 8 bases, with 7 bases spanning the gap. This CDR3 is 11 amino acids long.

This clone was detected a few times. The V and J genes are TRBV30 and TRBJ1-1; a possible D gene is TRBD1 (6 bases). The V end was cut by 3 bases, the J end by 1 base, with 21 bases between. CDR3 length: 17 amino acids. Germline lookup yields CDR1 GTSNPN and CDR2 SVGIG (reference sequence). In DNA form, the CDR3 reads TGTGCCTGGAGAGTCCCGCGGGGGAGGGGGAAGAACACTGAAGCTTTCTTT. Its translation: CAWRVPRGRGKNTEAFF.

The chain has TRBV30 and TRBJ2-7; D tentatively fits TRBD1 or TRBD2 (6 bases each). Looked up from germline, CDR1 is GTSNPN and CDR2 is SVGIG (reference sequence). This CDR3 comprises 15 residues. V gave up 0 bases and J gave up 0 bases, with 12 bases separating them. CDR3 coding DNA: TGTGCCTGGAGTGTTCCGGGGGCCAGCTCCTACGAGCAGTACTTC. Translated: CAWSVPGASSYEQYF.

The rearrangement links TRBV7-9 to TRBJ2-2; TRBD2 matches at 10 bases. The V and J ends lost 6 bases and 7 bases, in that order; junction bases with no gene match: 14. Germline loops: CDR1 SEHNR, CDR2 FQNEAQ (reference sequence). The CDR3 has 17 amino acids. CDR3: CASRAGQREGRGGELFF. For the CDR3, the DNA is TGTGCCAGCAGGGCGGGCCAGCGGGAGGGCCGCGGCGGGGAGCTGTTTTTT.

J is TRBJ2-7 and V is TRBV7-2; tentatively, D is TRBD2 (6 bases). The CDR3 totals 13 residues. CDR1 and CDR2 (germline): SGHTA, FQGNSA. The germline V and J ends were trimmed by 3 bases and 5 bases, with 11 bases remaining between them. The CDR3 protein is CASSLGGLDEQYF. CDR3 bases: TGTGCCAGCAGCTTGGGGGGACTGGACGAGCAGTACTTC.

This chain joins TRBV28 and TRBJ1-3; D is unclear. Germline CDR1 reads MDHEN; CDR2 reads SYDVKM. The CDR3 has 15 amino acids. V lost 1 base, J lost 0 bases, and 7 bases lay in between. The CDR3 loop is CASSLSPNSGNTIYF. The CDR3 nucleotides are TGTGCCAGCAGTTTATCACCCAACTCTGGAAACACCATATATTTT.

The rearrangement links TRBV7-9 to TRBJ2-7, with 8 bases fitting TRBD1. The CDR3 extends over 13 amino acids. After removal of 5 bases from V and 5 bases from J, the junction contained 5 bases not matched to a gene. The germline CDR1 and CDR2 sequences are SEHNR and FQNEAQ (reference sequence). The CDR3 DNA reads as TGTGCCAGCAGCCCCGGACAGGGTAACGAGCAGTACTTC. Protein: CASSPGQGNEQYF.

The CDR3 spells CASSYDVGWNNSPLHF. CDR3 DNA: TGTGCCAGCAGTTACGATGTAGGATGGAATAATTCACCCCTCCACTTT. The chain links TRBV6-2 or TRBV6-3 to TRBJ1-6; no firm D call. The V and J ends lost 2 bases and 5 bases respectively, with 13 bases between them. CDR1 MNHEY and CDR2 SVGEGT come from the germline V gene. The CDR3 has 16 amino acids.

This clone was detected only once. V usage is TRBV10-3 and J usage is TRBJ1-6; D is perhaps TRBD1 (5 bases). The germline gives CDR1 ENHRY, CDR2 SYGVKD. CDR3 length: 14 residues. The ends were cut back, 6 bases at V and 5 bases at J, with 11 bases in the middle. CDR3 sequence: CAISDRGDNSPLHF. The CDR3 nucleotides are TGTGCCATCAGCGACCGGGGGGATAATTCACCCCTCCACTTT.

V is TRBV6-1 and J is TRBJ1-2; D remains ambiguous. V lost 1 base, J lost 7 bases, and 10 bases lay in between. The CDR3 totals 13 residues. Germline V gene lookup returns CDR1 MNHNS and CDR2 SASEGT. The CDR3 spells CASSEEAPGGYTF. CDR3 DNA: TGTGCCAGCAGTGAAGAGGCCCCGGGTGGCTACACCTTC.

V gene TRBV7-8 combines with J gene TRBJ2-1, with 8 bases fitting TRBD1. The V and J ends lost 6 bases and 2 bases, in that order; junction bases with no gene match: 6. The germline V gene has CDR1 SGHVS and CDR2 FQNEAQ. The length of the CDR3 is 15 residues. CDR3 loop: CASRSGQGPYNEQFF. CDR3 DNA sequence: TGTGCCAGCAGATCCGGACAGGGTCCCTACAATGAGCAGTTCTTC.

CDR3: CASSPGTGSGNTIYF. As DNA, the CDR3 is TGTGCCAGCAGTCCTGGAACCGGGTCTGGAAACACCATATATTTT. The chain has TRBV6-1 and TRBJ1-3; the D is unclear. Germline V gene lookup returns CDR1 MNHNS and CDR2 SASEGT. This CDR3 has 15 residues. Trimming left V 5 bases short and J 1 base short, with 12 bases between.

This clone turned up a few times. The chain joins TRBV18 to TRBJ1-1; D is ambiguous. Per germline, CDR1 KGHSH and CDR2 LQKENI. The CDR3 spans 11 residues. V lost 6 bases and J 2 bases, leaving 4 bases between the germline ends. The DNA of the CDR3 is TGTGCCAGCTCGGGTAACACTGAAGCTTTCTTT. Translation: CASSGNTEAFF.

The chain employs TRBV30 and TRBJ1-1; 7 bases are a match to TRBD1. V lost 4 bases, J lost 5 bases, and 10 bases stayed unmatched. This CDR3 is built from 14 residues. Germline V gene data show CDR1 as GTSNPN and CDR2 as SVGIG (reference sequence). This chain's CDR3 is CAWTLATGRTEAFF. The CDR3 nucleotides read TGTGCCTGGACCCTGGCGACAGGGCGGACTGAAGCTTTCTTT. The variable domain in full, with the rest retrieved from reference TRBV30 and TRBJ1-1, is SQTIHQWPATLVQPVGSPLSLECTVEGTSNPNLYWYRQAAGRGLQLLFYSVGIGQISSEVPQNLSASRPQDRQFILSSKKLLLSDSGFYLCAWTLATGRTEAFFGQGTRLTVV.

The chain employs TRBV18 and TRBJ1-6; D perhaps matches TRBD1 (5 bases). The V gene lost 5 bases and the J gene lost 9 bases, with 14 bases spanning the gap. Germline V gene sequence: CDR1 KGHSH, CDR2 LQKENI. CDR3 length equals 14 residues. The chain's CDR3 is CASSGGMNFSPLHF. CDR3 bases: TGTGCCAGCTCAGGGGGGATGAACTTTTCACCCCTCCACTTT.

The chain uses TRBV7-2 and TRBJ2-1; 12 bases agree with TRBD2. The CDR3 loop spans 16 amino acids. The V gene's germline CDR1 is SGHTA and CDR2 FQGNSA. The V segment lost 5 bases and the J segment 5 bases; nucleotides outside the gene matches: 7. The CDR3 reads CASSRGLAGKNNEQFF. As DNA, the CDR3 is TGTGCCAGCAGCCGGGGACTAGCGGGCAAGAACAATGAGCAGTTCTTC.

The chain employs TRBV6-5 and TRBJ2-7; TRBD1 matches at 10 bases. The junction had 3 bases not matched to a gene; V was cut back by 3 bases and J by 4 bases. The CDR3 consists of 14 residues. CDR1 is MNHEY, CDR2 SVGAGI, per germline. The CDR3 is CASSYAGQGYEQYF. For the CDR3, the DNA is TGTGCCAGCAGTTATGCGGGACAGGGGTACGAGCAGTACTTC.

The V and J genes are TRBV5-5 and TRBJ1-4; D not resolved. This CDR3 is built from 17 residues. Germline V gene data show CDR1 as SGHKS and CDR2 as YYEKEE (reference sequence). V was pared by 2 bases and J by 2 bases, with 16 bases between. The CDR3 here is CASSFRGLGSTNEKLFF. In DNA, the CDR3 is TGTGCCAGCAGCTTCAGAGGCCTCGGGTCTACTAATGAAAAACTGTTTTTT.

This chain links TRBV19 with TRBJ2-1; no reliable D call. This CDR3 contains 12 residues. Germline V gives CDR1 LNHDA, CDR2 SQIVND (reference sequence). Trimming pared 2 bases from V and 9 bases from J, leaving 8 bases between. The CDR3 loop is CASSIPRGEQFF. CDR3 nucleotides: TGTGCCAGTAGTATACCCCGCGGTGAGCAGTTCTTC.

There are a few counts of this clone. The chain recombines TRBV30 with TRBJ1-6, with a weak D call TRBD1 (5 bases). The V and J ends lost 0 bases and 8 bases respectively, with 11 bases between them. Germline-derived CDR1 and CDR2 are GTSNPN and SVGIG (reference sequence). This CDR3 has 14 residues. In nucleotides, the CDR3 is TGTGCCTGGAGTGTAACGGGACGATATTCACCCCTCCACTTT. Translating gives CAWSVTGRYSPLHF. Looking up the rest from reference TRBV30 and TRBJ1-6 gives the full variable domain: SQTIHQWPATLVQPVGSPLSLECTVEGTSNPNLYWYRQAAGRGLQLLFYSVGIGQISSEVPQNLSASRPQDRQFILSSKKLLLSDSGFYLCAWSVTGRYSPLHFGNGTRLTVT.

The chain uses TRBV24-1 and TRBJ2-5, with 7 bases matching TRBD2. The junction had 4 bases not matched to a gene; V was cut back by 2 bases and J by 5 bases. The CDR3 is 14 residues long. Germline V gene sequence: CDR1 KGHDR, CDR2 SFDVKD. CDR3 loop: CATSDSGGGETQYF. In DNA form, the CDR3 reads TGTGCCACCAGTGATTCCGGGGGAGGGGAGACCCAGTACTTC.

CDR3 sequence reads: CASSSGGGGSYTDTQYF. CDR3 nucleotides: TGTGCCAGCAGCTCGGGGGGTGGCGGGAGTTACACAGATACGCAGTATTTT. The V and J genes are TRBV5-4 and TRBJ2-3, with 7 bases lining up with TRBD2. Looked up from germline, CDR1 is SGHNT and CDR2 is YYREEE (reference sequence). The V and J ends lost 3 bases and 2 bases, in that order; junction bases with no gene match: 12. The CDR3 contains 17 residues. The variable domain in full, completed from reference TRBV5-4 and TRBJ2-3, reads ETGVTQSPTHLIKTRGQQVTLRCSSQSGHNTVSWYQQALGQGPQFIFQYYREEENGRGNFPPRFSGLQFPNYSSELNVNALELDDSALYLCASSSGGGGSYTDTQYFGPGTRLTVL.